The clone carrying this TCR beta chain was seen more than once but under ten times. In germline, CDR1 is SGHKS, CDR2 YYEKEE (reference sequence). V lost 0 bases to trimming and J lost 8 bases, with 8 bases between them. This CDR3 spans 12 amino acids. This sample was taken from a study of identical twins. TCRdb reprocessed the 5' RACE reads with MiXCR, giving one entry per CDR3 protein. This table holds around 960,000 distinct CDR3 sequences, roughly an eighth found once. These sequences were also reported in another study, on yellow fever vaccine responses in identical twins.

This clonotype originated in a woman between 18 and 29 years old in good health. J is TRBJ1-2 and V is TRBV5-5; no clear D gene. The specimen was PBMCs. The CDR3 spells CASSLDDMGYTF. CDR3 DNA: TGTGCCAGCAGCTTGGACGACATGGGCTACACCTTC.